The 3 T cell receptor beta chains reported below all come from one sample, sequenced in a study of T cell responses to AZD1222 COVID-19 vaccine. Some clones are missing from TCRdb's copy, which holds only in-frame ones; the method was immunoSEQ multiplex PCR. The sample consists of 150,000 to 200,000 clones, roughly 92% of them appearing once. This material consisted of peripheral blood, taken on day 0 of AZD1222 vaccination. The receptors were gathered from an adult in good health.

The V gene is TRBV7-8, the J gene TRBJ1-1; D is ambiguous. The CDR3 loop spans 14 amino acids. Trimming shortened V by 0 bases and J by 1 base, and 6 bases separated the two germline ends. CDR1 is SGHVS, CDR2 FQNEAQ, per germline. CDR3 in amino acids: CASSLAGQNTEAFF. The CDR3 bases are TGTGCCAGCAGCTTAGCGGGCCAGAACACTGAAGCTTTCTTT.

The rearrangement joins TRBV3-1 (or the pseudogene TRBV3-2) to TRBJ1-4; D is unclear. The germline gives CDR1 LGHDT, CDR2 YNNKEL (reference sequence). The germline V and J ends were trimmed by 4 bases and 7 bases, with 16 bases remaining between them. This CDR3 has 15 amino acids. The CDR3 sequence: CASSPVRLLGEKLFF. In nucleotides, the CDR3 is TGTGCCAGCAGCCCCGTGCGGCTGCTCGGTGAAAAACTGTTTTTT.

The rearrangement joins TRBV29-1 to TRBJ2-2, with 12 nucleotides matching TRBD2. In germline, CDR1 is SQVTM, CDR2 ANQGSEA. V was pared by 6 bases and J by 7 bases, with 15 bases of the junction left unmatched. CDR3 length: 17 amino acids. For the CDR3, the DNA is TGCAGCGTCCCCGCCCGACTAGCGGGAGCGGACGTCGGGGAGCTGTTTTTT. Translated, it gives CSVPARLAGADVGELFF.